This paragraph covers one T cell receptor (beta chain) sequence. This sample is drawn from a study of chemoradiotherapy in HPV16-positive cancers. TCRdb's copy holds only in-frame clones and misses some; the assay was immunoSEQ multiplex PCR. Counted here are about 32,000 clones, 88% occurring once; the ten biggest clones make up 4.8%. Over chemoradiotherapy, repertoires were sampled more than once. V lost 2 bases and J lost 5, with 6 bases in between. The CDR3 covers 13 residues. Germline CDR1 and CDR2: MNHNY and SVGAGI (reference sequence). Sequenced material: blood, taken from a patient who underwent chemoradiotherapy. The receptor was isolated from a human donor with HPV-associated anogenital cancer. The chain uses TRBV6-6 and TRBJ2-2; D is ambiguous. The CDR3 DNA sequence: TGTGCCAGCAGTTACGGGCGGACCGGGGAGCTGTTTTTT. Its translation is CASSYGRTGELFF.